This TCR beta chain was recorded in a study of T cell changes during pregnancy in multiple sclerosis. The table came from immunoSEQ multiplex PCR; TCRdb's copy has only in-frame clones and leaves some out. The table has 40,000 to 45,000 clones, about 89% seen once. V was shortened by 1 base and J by 1 base, with 11 bases between the two germline ends. The CDR3 is 15 amino acids. Germline CDR1 reads SGHRS; CDR2 reads YFSETQ. The source material was CD4+ T cells from peripheral blood mononuclear cells, sampled before pregnancy. This receptor was obtained from a female donor with multiple sclerosis, enrolled in a pregnancy study. V and J are TRBV5-1 and TRBJ1-2; D unresolved. The CDR3 loop is CASSLSSRGNYGYTF. The CDR3 region has the DNA TGCGCCAGCAGCTTGTCGTCGCGAGGTAACTATGGCTACACCTTC.